This T cell receptor beta chain was captured by sequencing in a study of shared T cell receptors in the human thymus. Libraries were prepared by immunoSEQ multiplex PCR; TCRdb keeps only in-frame clonotypes and omits some of them. The sample contains 600,000 to 900,000 clones, 80% to 90% of which appear only once. Per germline, CDR1 LNHDA and CDR2 SQIVND (reference sequence). Trimming left V 1 base short and J 3 bases short, with 16 bases between. This CDR3 contains 17 residues. The same specimen was also included in a second study, on human thymus T cells. As reported in that work: Corrective cardiac operations yielded the resected thymus tissue.

The chain links TRBV19 to TRBJ2-4, with D possibly matching TRBD1 (5 bases). The sequencing sample was made of thymocytes. This sequence was found in a girl under three years old with a congenital heart defect. The CDR3 protein is CASSIVWGFESKNIQYF. DNA for the CDR3: TGTGCCAGTAGTATAGTTTGGGGCTTTGAGAGCAAAAACATTCAGTACTTC.